One T cell receptor beta chain is described in this entry. What it recognizes is unknown. The protocol was immunoSEQ multiplex PCR, while the TCRdb copy is restricted to in-frame clones and leaves out a portion. The profile shows more than 6,500 clones, approximately 70% of them singletons. This sample was included in a study of coeliac disease. The study's findings and limits: Active celiac intraepithelial and lamina propria samples had lower TRB and TRG clonality than control samples.

V lost 6 bases, J lost 0 bases, and 15 bases lay in between. The germline CDR1 and CDR2 sequences are SQVTM and ANQGSEA. The CDR3 runs to 15 residues. The receptor was derived from a woman under 30 with active celiac disease. The V gene is TRBV29-1, the J gene TRBJ2-1; possibly TRBD1 for D (6 bases). The sample was lamina propria lymphocytes from the gut. CDR3 in amino acids: CSVTPGQSSYNEQFF. The CDR3 nucleotides are TGCAGCGTCACACCGGGACAAAGCTCCTACAATGAGCAGTTCTTC.